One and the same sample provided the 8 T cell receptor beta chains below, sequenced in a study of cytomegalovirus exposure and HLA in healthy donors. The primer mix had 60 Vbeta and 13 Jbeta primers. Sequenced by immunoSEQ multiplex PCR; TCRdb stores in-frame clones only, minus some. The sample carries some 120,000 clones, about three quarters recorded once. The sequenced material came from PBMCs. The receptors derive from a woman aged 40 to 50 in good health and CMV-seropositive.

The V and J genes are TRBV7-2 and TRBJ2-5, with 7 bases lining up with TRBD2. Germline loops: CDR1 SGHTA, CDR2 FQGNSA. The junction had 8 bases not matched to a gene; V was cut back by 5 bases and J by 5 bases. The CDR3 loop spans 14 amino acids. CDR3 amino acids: CASSLRLASETQYF. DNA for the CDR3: TGTGCCAGCAGCCTAAGACTAGCATCGGAGACCCAGTACTTC.

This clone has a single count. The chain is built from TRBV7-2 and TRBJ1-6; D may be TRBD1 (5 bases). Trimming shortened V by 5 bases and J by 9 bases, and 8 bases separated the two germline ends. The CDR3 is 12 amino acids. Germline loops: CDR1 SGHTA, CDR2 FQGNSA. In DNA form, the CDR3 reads TGTGCCAGCAGCCGACAGACTTCACCCCTCCACTTT. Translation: CASSRQTSPLHF.

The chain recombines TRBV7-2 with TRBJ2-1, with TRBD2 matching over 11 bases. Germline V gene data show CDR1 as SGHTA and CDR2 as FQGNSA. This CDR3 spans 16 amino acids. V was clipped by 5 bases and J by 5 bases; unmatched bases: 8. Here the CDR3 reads CASSLLAGGSNNEQFF. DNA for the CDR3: TGTGCCAGCAGCCTATTAGCGGGGGGGTCTAACAATGAGCAGTTCTTC.

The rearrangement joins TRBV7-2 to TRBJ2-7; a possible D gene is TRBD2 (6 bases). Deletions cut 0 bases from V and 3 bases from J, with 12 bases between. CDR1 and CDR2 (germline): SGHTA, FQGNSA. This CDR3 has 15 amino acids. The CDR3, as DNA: TGTGCCAGCAGCTTAGCGGGGGGTCACAACTACGAGCAGTACTTC. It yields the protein CASSLAGGHNYEQYF.

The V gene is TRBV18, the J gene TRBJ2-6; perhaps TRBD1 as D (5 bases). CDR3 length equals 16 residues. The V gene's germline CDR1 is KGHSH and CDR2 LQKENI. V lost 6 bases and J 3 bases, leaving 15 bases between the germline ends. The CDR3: CASSWEIGVGANVLTF. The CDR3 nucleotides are TGTGCCAGCTCCTGGGAAATAGGGGTTGGGGCCAACGTCCTGACTTTC.

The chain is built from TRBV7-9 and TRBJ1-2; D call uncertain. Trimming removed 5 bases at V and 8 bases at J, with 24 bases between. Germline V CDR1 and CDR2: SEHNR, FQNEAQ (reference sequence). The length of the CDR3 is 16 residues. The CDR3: CASSPGLKSISDGYTF. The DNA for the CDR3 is TGTGCCAGCAGCCCAGGACTGAAGTCGATCTCTGACGGCTACACCTTC.

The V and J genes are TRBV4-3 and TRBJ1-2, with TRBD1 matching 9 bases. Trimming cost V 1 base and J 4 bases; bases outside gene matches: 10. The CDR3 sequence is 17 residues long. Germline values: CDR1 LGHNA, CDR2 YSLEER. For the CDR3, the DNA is TGCGCCAGCAGCCAAGGGGGGACAGGGATCCTTGGCTATGGCTACACCTTC. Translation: CASSQGGTGILGYGYTF.

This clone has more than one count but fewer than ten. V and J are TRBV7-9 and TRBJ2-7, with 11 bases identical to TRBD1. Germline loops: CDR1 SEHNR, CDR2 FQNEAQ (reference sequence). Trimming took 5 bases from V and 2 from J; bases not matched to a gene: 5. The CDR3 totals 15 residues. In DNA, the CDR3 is TGTGCCAGCAGCCCCCGGGACAGGGGGGCCTACGAGCAGTACTTC. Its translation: CASSPRDRGAYEQYF.